Listed below are T cell receptor beta chains from one sample, sequenced in a study of cytomegalovirus exposure and HLA in healthy donors. Data came from immunoSEQ multiplex PCR; TCRdb stores just in-frame clones and leaves some out. Of more than 95,000 clones in the sample, approximately 85% are singletons; the top ten hold around 5%. The sequenced sample was PBMCs. The receptors derive from a man aged 18 to 30 in good health and CMV-seronegative. Each CDR3 is given with its conserved first and last residue. A D gene is named only where the DNA matches it firmly. Clone size is stated in some rows and not others, as once, few, many or a class when expanded.

size: -
length: 15
J: TRBJ1-2
D: -
V: TRBV7-2
CDR3: CASSFDGSGDYGYTF
DNA: TGTGCCAGCAGCTTCGATGGCAGCGGAGACTATGGCTACACCTTC

size: -
length: 18
J: TRBJ2-7
D: TRBD2
V: TRBV9
CDR3: CASSGGLAGARLPKEQYF
DNA: TGTGCCAGCAGCGGCGGACTAGCGGGAGCCCGGCTCCCTAAGGAGCAGTACTTC

size: -
length: 15
J: TRBJ2-7
D: TRBD1
V: TRBV5-6
CDR3: CASSPLGTGTYEQYF
DNA: TGTGCCAGCAGCCCCCTAGGGACAGGAACCTACGAGCAGTACTTC

size: many
length: 10
J: TRBJ2-1
D: -
V: TRBV25-1
CDR3: CASRGAEQFF
DNA: TGTGCCAGCAGGGGGGCAGAGCAGTTCTTC

size: -
length: 14
J: TRBJ2-5
D: -
V: TRBV27
CDR3: CASSSLEGRETQYF
DNA: TGTGCCAGCAGTTCCTTGGAGGGGCGGGAGACCCAGTACTTC

size: once
length: 15
J: TRBJ2-1
D: -
V: TRBV5-6
CDR3: CASSFQRVNYNEQFF
DNA: TGTGCCAGCAGCTTTCAGCGGGTTAACTACAATGAGCAGTTCTTC

size: once
length: 15
J: TRBJ1-1
D: TRBD1
V: TRBV4-2
CDR3: CASSQGQFMVTEAFF
DNA: TGTGCCAGCAGCCAGGGACAGTTCATGGTCACTGAAGCTTTCTTT

size: -
length: 16
J: TRBJ2-5
D: -
V: TRBV28
CDR3: CASKPPGQISKETQYF
DNA: TGTGCCAGCAAACCACCCGGTCAAATTTCAAAAGAGACCCAGTACTTC

size: -
length: 18
J: TRBJ2-4
D: TRBD2
V: TRBV4-1
CDR3: CASSQIFGVAGGIYIQYF
DNA: TGCGCCAGCAGCCAAATTTTCGGGGTAGCGGGGGGTATATACATTCAGTACTTC

size: -
length: 15
J: TRBJ2-7
D: TRBD2
V: TRBV2
CDR3: CASEELGRASYEQYF
DNA: TGTGCCAGCGAAGAACTCGGGAGGGCCTCCTACGAGCAGTACTTC

size: -
length: 15
J: TRBJ2-3
D: -
V: TRBV2
CDR3: CASSRDRGGTDTQYF
DNA: TGTGCCAGCAGTCGCGACAGGGGAGGGACAGATACGCAGTATTTT

size: -
length: 16
J: TRBJ2-1
D: TRBD2
V: TRBV7-2
CDR3: CASSLAAVAGVNEQFF
DNA: TGTGCCAGCAGCTTAGCGGCAGTAGCGGGAGTCAATGAGCAGTTCTTC

size: -
length: 17
J: TRBJ1-1
D: TRBD1
V: TRBV5-1
CDR3: CASSHGQGNYRNTEAFF
DNA: TGCGCCAGCAGCCACGGACAGGGGAACTATCGGAACACTGAAGCTTTCTTT

size: -
length: 15
J: TRBJ2-7
D: -
V: TRBV21-1
CDR3: CASSKVNKLPGEQYF
DNA: TGTGCCAGCAGCAAAGTTAACAAACTACCGGGGGAGCAGTACTTC

size: -
length: 16
J: TRBJ2-2
D: TRBD1
V: TRBV11-3
CDR3: CASSPRTGRNTGELFF
DNA: TGTGCCAGCAGCCCCCGGACAGGGCGGAACACCGGGGAGCTGTTTTTT

size: -
length: 16
J: TRBJ1-2
D: TRBD1
V: TRBV6-5
CDR3: CASSYLTGGSHYGYTF
DNA: TGTGCCAGCAGTTACCTGACAGGGGGATCTCACTATGGCTACACCTTC

size: -
length: 16
J: TRBJ2-3
D: TRBD2
V: TRBV13
CDR3: CASSPPGGGGADTQYF
DNA: TGTGCCAGCAGCCCCCCTGGGGGCGGGGGGGCAGATACGCAGTATTTT

size: -
length: 16
J: TRBJ2-1
D: TRBD1
V: TRBV5-4
CDR3: CASSHDLGQGYNEQFF
DNA: TGTGCCAGCAGCCACGATTTGGGACAGGGATACAATGAGCAGTTCTTC

size: -
length: 13
J: TRBJ2-7
D: -
V: TRBV29-1
CDR3: CSVGTGDSYEQYF
DNA: TGCAGCGTTGGGACGGGGGACTCCTACGAGCAGTACTTC

size: -
length: 16
J: TRBJ2-7
D: TRBD2
V: TRBV19
CDR3: CASSISPFGGTTEQYF
DNA: TGTGCCAGTAGTATCTCTCCATTCGGGGGGACTACCGAGCAGTACTTC

size: -
length: 17
J: TRBJ2-5
D: -
V: TRBV7-9
CDR3: CASSSGPWSDLQETQYF
DNA: TGTGCCAGCAGCTCCGGTCCTTGGTCGGACTTACAAGAGACCCAGTACTTC

size: -
length: 13
J: TRBJ2-3
D: -
V: TRBV5-1
CDR3: CASSGQGQDTQYF
DNA: TGCGCCAGCAGCGGTCAGGGCCAAGATACGCAGTATTTT

size: -
length: 11
J: TRBJ2-5
D: TRBD2
V: TRBV20-1
CDR3: CSAPGGETQYF
DNA: TGCAGTGCCCCGGGGGGAGAGACCCAGTACTTC

size: once
length: 14
J: TRBJ1-2
D: -
V: TRBV9
CDR3: CASSVDAEGYGYTF
DNA: TGTGCCAGCAGCGTAGATGCAGAGGGATATGGCTACACCTTC

size: -
length: 14
J: TRBJ1-1
D: -
V: TRBV9
CDR3: CASSPSRGNTEAFF
DNA: TGTGCCAGCAGCCCCTCCAGAGGGAACACTGAAGCTTTCTTT

size: -
length: 16
J: TRBJ2-7
D: TRBD2
V: TRBV19
CDR3: CASSITRASGNYEQYF
DNA: TGTGCCAGTAGTATTACCAGGGCTAGCGGGAACTACGAGCAGTACTTC

size: -
length: 17
J: TRBJ1-4
D: -
V: TRBV7-9
CDR3: CASSLADSSSTNEKLFF
DNA: TGTGCCAGCAGCTTAGCGGACTCCTCTTCAACTAATGAAAAACTGTTTTTT